This T cell receptor (beta chain) was observed in a study of blood T cell repertoires in COVID-19. Whole-study context: The origin of the acute and convalescent COVID-19 samples was the United States, Italy and Spain.

Clones were sequenced by immunoSEQ multiplex PCR, and TCRdb holds only the in-frame ones, with some missing. Here the sample spans some 240,000 clones, 60% to 85% being singletons. J gave up 1 base and V 6 bases, and 10 bases lay outside the gene matches. This CDR3 contains 16 residues. Germline V gene data show CDR1 as MNHEY and CDR2 as SMNVEV (reference sequence). The sequencing input was peripheral blood. This rearrangement joins TRBV27 to TRBJ2-7; TRBD2 aligns across 9 bases. The receptor comes from a woman aged 70-85 years with acute or convalescent COVID-19. For the CDR3, the DNA is TGTGCCAGCAGAAAAACAGGGACTAGCTATTCCTACGAGCAGTACTTC. It translates to CASRKTGTSYSYEQYF.